This T cell receptor beta chain was recorded in a study of T cells in Graves' hyperthyroidism and ophthalmopathy (dated by TCRdb to about 2019). At the level of the whole study: Peripheral blood was sampled at the time of initial diagnosis, prior to any treatment. For training and testing, the 100 or so patients in the discovery cohort were randomly divided in a 7:3 ratio. To identify distinguishing TCR V-J signatures, a discovery cohort of around 98 patients was used, comprising some 45 with Graves' ophthalmopathy and 57 with stable Graves' hyperthyroidism. Thyroid tissue and blood T-cell repertoires from six or seven Graves' hyperthyroidism patients were also compared in the study. The paper describes TCR Vbeta CDR3 sequencing of about 140 peripheral blood samples, made up of around 41 ophthalmopathy patients, roughly 80 hyperthyroidism patients and 17 progressor patients. Once sampling was done, hyperthyroidism patients were given methimazole at a starting dose of 30 mg daily, whereas ophthalmopathy patients were given high-dose intravenous methylprednisolone. Whether ophthalmopathy could be predicted prospectively was tested in an independent validation cohort made up of 18 to 20 hyperthyroidism patients plus 17 patients who later progressed to ophthalmopathy.

The CDR3 has 13 amino acids, counting the end cysteine and phenylalanine. Here the CDR3 DNA is all that survives: 39 bases in frame from base 1. The junction shows trimming of 0 bases on V and 2 bases on J, plus 5 bases between the germline ends. CDR1 and CDR2, looked up from the germline V gene, are KGHSY and FQNENV. Broader findings and caveats from the paper: Most expanded thyroid clonotypes (frequency above 0.001) were also detected in blood, suggesting blood repertoires may reflect thyroid immune responses. During validation, the model predicted progression to ophthalmopathy a median of about 6.3 months ahead of onset, with 60% to 71% sensitivity and 72.22% specificity. In cross-validation, a model built on a 13 V-J signature told ophthalmopathy apart from stable hyperthyroidism with 87.88% sensitivity and around 84% specificity, and in testing the same model reached 80%/75%. Sample size was not statistically predetermined, and investigators were not blinded to group allocation.

The TCR beta CDR3 regions were amplified from RNA transcripts. The first round of RT-PCR for the TCR CDR3 was performed with the HTBI primer set and the Qiagen OneStep RT-PCR kit. The libraries were constructed in a second round of multiplex PCR and then size-selected and purified. Sequencing of the libraries was done on an Illumina HiSeq2000 using paired-end 100 bp reads. For the original study's pipeline: Raw data were processed with SOAPnuke, discarding reads with adapters, uncalled bases, mean Phred below 15, or no exact constant-primer or identifier match. COPE v1.2.5 was used to merge high-quality paired reads, and clonotypes were defined as unique nucleotide sequences. Clonotypes were aligned to IMGT TRBV, TRBD and TRBJ reference segments using MiTCR v1.1. Analysis was restricted to V-J combinations with a frequency above 0.0001, which covered roughly 99% of repertoires. The TCS score was defined as the ratio of F50 (clonal expansion) to E x V (chaos), calculated using BLOSUM62-based TCRdist between CDR3 peptides within each V-J. Welch's t-statistics and random forest reduced some 510 V-J features to fewer than 15, which were used in a naive Bayes classifier (R e1071). TCRdb passed the public sequencing reads through fastp at Q25 and MiXCR, retaining productive beta sequences. Each entry is one CDR3 protein sequence, shown with its most common DNA and genes. TCRdb's processing, not the authors', yielded these V and J calls. The sample data list about 400,000 distinct CDR3 sequences, and approximately 14% of these were observed just once. The ten largest account for about 20% of the sample.

This clonotype has a count of ten or more. No antigen is known for it. No quality values exist for individual bases; no much larger clone is one base distant. In the ophthalmopathy patients, disease was moderately to severely active, with a Clinical Activity Score of 3 or more, a NOSPECS grade of 4 or more, and a duration of less than 3 months. Exclusion was applied to patients with uncontrolled infections, other autoimmune diseases, pregnancy or lactation. Diagnoses relied on clinical symptoms, serum thyroxine and TRAb, thyroid ultrasound and orbital computed tomography. PBMCs were separated from about 10 ml of fresh peripheral blood using Ficoll-Paque density gradient centrifugation. Trizol reagent was used to extract total RNA, and RNA quality was then checked on an Agilent 2100 Bioanalyzer.

Input material: blood. The clonotype was recovered from a woman aged 30 to 39 with Graves' ophthalmopathy. This chain joins TRBV16 to TRBJ2-7; too little of a D gene remains to name it. The CDR3 sequence is CASSQSGTYEQYF. The DNA sequence is given as TGTGCCAGCAGCCAATCGGGGACCTACGAGCAGTACTTC.